Listed here are 21 T cell receptor beta chains from one sample, sequenced in a study of T cells in Graves' hyperthyroidism and ophthalmopathy. There were TCR beta CDR3 regions amplified from RNA transcripts. HTBI primers were employed in a first-round RT-PCR of the TCR CDR3. Via MiXCR, TCRdb re-called the multiplex PCR reads, giving one row per CDR3 protein. The sample includes a few hundred thousand distinct CDR3 sequences, less than 25% seen only once; the top ten take more than 25%. The sequenced sample consisted of blood. All receptors come from a man between 18 and 35 years old with Graves' hyperthyroidism.

The count of this clonotype is one. The chain employs TRBV12-3 or TRBV12-4 and TRBJ2-7; D unclear. This CDR3 is 12 amino acids long. V was trimmed by 3 bases and J by 5 bases, leaving 8 bases between them. CDR3 residues: CASSFKIHEQYF. Written as DNA, the CDR3 is TGTGCCAGCAGTTTCAAAATTCACGAGCAGTACTTC.

This chain uses TRBV6-1 with TRBJ2-7; 8 bases map to TRBD1. This CDR3 region has 14 residues. Trimming at V came to 7 bases and at J to 3 bases, leaving 8 bases not matched to a gene. CDR1 and CDR2 (germline): MNHNS, SASEGT. The CDR3 loop is CASMPRDRIYEQYF. The DNA of the CDR3 is TGTGCCAGCATGCCCCGGGACAGGATCTACGAGCAGTACTTC.

The rearrangement uses TRBV12-3 or TRBV12-4 and TRBJ2-5; TRBD1 might be the D (6 bases). This CDR3 spans 11 amino acids. V was cut by 1 base and J by 10 bases, with 7 bases left in between. The CDR3 reads CASSLDRVQYF. The CDR3 DNA sequence: TGTGCCAGCAGTTTAGACAGGGTCCAGTACTTC.

The J gene is TRBJ1-1, the V gene TRBV20-1, with D possibly matching TRBD1 (5 bases). The V gene's germline CDR1 is DFQATT and CDR2 SNEGSKA (reference sequence). The V end was cut by 3 bases, the J end by 4 bases, with 15 bases between. This CDR3 comprises 14 residues. The CDR3 nucleotides are TGCAGTGCTAGGGCCGGGACCCGGGGCACTGAAGCTTTCTTT. Encoded protein: CSARAGTRGTEAFF.

The CDR3: CASSLSGLDPGELFF. The CDR3 nucleotides are TGTGCCAGCAGCTTAAGTGGACTAGACCCCGGGGAGCTGTTTTTT. The chain joins TRBV7-9 to TRBJ2-2; the match to TRBD2 covers 7 bases. This CDR3 is built from 15 residues. The germline V gene encodes CDR1 SEHNR and CDR2 FQNEAQ (reference sequence). V lost 2 bases to trimming and J lost 6 bases; unmatched junction nucleotides: 6.

This clonotype was seen many times. The chain joins TRBV6-1 to TRBJ1-2; D ambiguous. Trimming stripped 0 bases from V and 3 bases from J, with 11 bases between. Germline V gene lookup returns CDR1 MNHNS and CDR2 SASEGT. The CDR3 covers 15 residues. CDR3 bases: TGTGCCAGCAGTGAAGCGGCTGGACGGTACTATGGCTACACCTTC. Its translation: CASSEAAGRYYGYTF.

This clonotype was observed many times. The chain uses TRBV19 and TRBJ2-7; D gene unclear. CDR1 is LNHDA, CDR2 SQIVND, per germline (reference sequence). The length of the CDR3 is 14 residues. Between the trimmed V and J ends, which lost 3 bases and 3 bases, there was a span of 12 bases. The DNA for the CDR3 is TGTGCCAGTAGTATGAGTCACTCTCGCTACGAGCAGTACTTC. Translated, it gives CASSMSHSRYEQYF.

This clonotype was found many times. The chain carries TRBV29-1 and TRBJ1-2; no firm D call. This CDR3 is built from 14 residues. Germline assignment: CDR1 SQVTM and CDR2 ANQGSEA. The ends were cut back, 6 bases at V and 0 bases at J, with 14 bases in the middle. CDR3 bases: TGCAGCGTCGGGCGGGCCGATCCTAACTATGGCTACACCTTC. As protein: CSVGRADPNYGYTF.

Only one count was recorded for this clonotype. A read error may be the cause here, since a much bigger clone is one base away. The chain employs TRBV11-2 and TRBJ2-7, with 9 bases aligning to TRBD1. The CDR3 length is 18 residues. With 6 bases clipped from V and 3 bases from J, the junction kept 18 bases outside the gene matches. In germline, CDR1 is SGHAT, CDR2 FQNNGV. In DNA, the CDR3 is TGTGCCAGCAGGTATTTTCCCGCGGGACAGGGCAATTTCTACGAGCAGTACTTC. This gives the protein CASRYFPAGQGNFYEQYF.

This clonotype was seen ten or more times. The junction and the germline gene differ at one end; a read error may be behind it. This chain connects TRBV7-9 to TRBJ2-4, with D uncertain. There are 13 residues in the CDR3. The germline gives CDR1 SEHNR, CDR2 FQNEAQ (reference sequence). The CDR3, as DNA: TGTGCCAGCTGCTTGGGGTCGGAAAACATTCAGTACTTC. Translation gives CASCLGSENIQYF.

This clonotype showed up many times. The chain has TRBV27 and TRBJ2-7; 10 bases agree with TRBD2. The CDR3 spans 15 residues. Looked up from germline, CDR1 is MNHEY and CDR2 is SMNVEV (reference sequence). The trim removed 5 bases at V and 4 bases at J, leaving 8 bases unmatched. CDR3: CASSLVGLAIYEQYF. CDR3 in DNA: TGTGCCAGCAGTCTCGTGGGACTAGCGATATACGAGCAGTACTTC.

CDR3 coding DNA: TGTGCCAGCAGTGCGCACCTGGACAGGGCAAGAGCTTTCTTT. Translated, it gives CASSAHLDRARAFF. V and J are TRBV12-3 or TRBV12-4 and TRBJ1-1, with 8 bases that match TRBD1. The J segment lost 10 bases and the V segment lost 5 bases, leaving 12 bases of the junction unmatched. The CDR3 is made up of 14 amino acids.

This clonotype turned up a few times. V gene TRBV7-9 combines with J gene TRBJ2-7, with TRBD1 identical over 7 bases. CDR3 length equals 14 residues. With V trimmed by 5 bases and J by 3 bases, 7 bases remained unmatched. From germline, CDR1 is SEHNR and CDR2 FQNEAQ (reference sequence). The CDR3 protein is CASSDTGENYEQYF. As DNA, the CDR3 is TGTGCCAGCAGCGACACAGGGGAGAACTACGAGCAGTACTTC.

This clonotype was counted only a few times. This sequence joins TRBV5-1 and TRBJ2-7; 8 bases map to TRBD1. The CDR3 loop spans 16 amino acids. Germline CDR1 reads SGHRS; CDR2 reads YFSETQ. The V gene end was trimmed by 4 bases and the J gene end by 6 bases; junction bases not matched to a gene: 15. This CDR3 reads CASSQQRTGSGSEQYF. In DNA form, the CDR3 reads TGCGCCAGCAGCCAACAAAGGACAGGGTCGGGCTCCGAGCAGTACTTC.

The V call is TRBV7-2, the J call TRBJ1-2; weak D call: TRBD1 (5 bases). The CDR3 totals 14 residues. V dropped 4 bases and J dropped 5 bases, with 14 bases sitting between them. Germline V lookup: CDR1 SGHTA, CDR2 FQGNSA. CDR3 coding DNA: TGTGCCAGCAGCTCCAGGGCGGTGATGTATGGCTACACCTTC. It codes for CASSSRAVMYGYTF.

This clonotype was seen at least ten times. The genes are TRBV5-1 and TRBJ1-2; 7 nucleotides line up with TRBD1. Germline loops: CDR1 SGHRS, CDR2 YFSETQ. The CDR3 is 15 residues long. The junction had 4 bases not matched to a gene; V was cut back by 0 bases and J by 2 bases. The CDR3 sequence: CASSLAWDSNYGYTF. Written as DNA, the CDR3 is TGCGCCAGCAGCTTGGCCTGGGACAGCAACTATGGCTACACCTTC.

This clonotype occurred many times. The chain joins TRBV27 to TRBJ1-1; D may be TRBD1 (5 bases). The germline CDR1 and CDR2 sequences are MNHEY and SMNVEV (reference sequence). Trimming took off 4 bases at V and 0 bases at J, with 9 bases between the two ends. The length of the CDR3 is 14 residues. CDR3 protein: CASSWGGVNTEAFF. The CDR3 nucleotides are TGTGCCAGCAGTTGGGGAGGGGTGAACACTGAAGCTTTCTTT.

This clonotype was observed at least ten times. This rearrangement joins TRBV4-1 to TRBJ2-7; TRBD1 matches 9 bases. The germline CDR1 and CDR2 sequences are MGHRA and YSYEKL. The ends lost 2 bases at V and 4 bases at J; junction bases unmatched: 12. This CDR3 spans 17 amino acids. The CDR3 loop reads CASSQSLTGTGTYEQYF. CDR3 DNA sequence: TGCGCCAGCAGCCAAAGCCTCACGGGGACAGGGACTTACGAGCAGTACTTC.

This clonotype turned up a few times. A much larger clone lies one base from this, so it may be a read error. The chain recombines TRBV20-1 with TRBJ2-5, with D perhaps matching TRBD2 (5 bases). The CDR3 has 15 amino acids. Looked up from germline, CDR1 is DFQATT and CDR2 is SNEGSKA (reference sequence). The CDR3 loop is CSAREGRGFGETKYF. The CDR3 DNA is TGCAGTGCTAGAGAGGGGAGAGGCTTCGGGGAGACCAAGTACTTC.

This clonotype was counted many times. CDR3: CASSMTGSGRDTIYF. The CDR3 region has the DNA TGTGCCAGCAGTATGACAGGGAGCGGAAGGGACACCATATATTTT. The chain recombines TRBV27 with TRBJ1-3, with TRBD1 matching over 7 bases. Trimming cost V 5 bases and J 8 bases; bases outside gene matches: 12. The CDR3 sequence is 15 residues long. Germline V CDR1 and CDR2: MNHEY, SMNVEV (reference sequence).

This clonotype occurred many times. This chain joins TRBV6-1 and TRBJ1-1; D not resolved. Per germline, CDR1 MNHNS and CDR2 SASEGT. This CDR3 spans 14 amino acids. Trimming removed 1 base from V and 5 bases from J, with 11 bases in between. In nucleotides, the CDR3 is TGTGCCAGCAGTGAAGTGGAAGGGAGGACTGAAGCTTTCTTT. Its translation: CASSEVEGRTEAFF.